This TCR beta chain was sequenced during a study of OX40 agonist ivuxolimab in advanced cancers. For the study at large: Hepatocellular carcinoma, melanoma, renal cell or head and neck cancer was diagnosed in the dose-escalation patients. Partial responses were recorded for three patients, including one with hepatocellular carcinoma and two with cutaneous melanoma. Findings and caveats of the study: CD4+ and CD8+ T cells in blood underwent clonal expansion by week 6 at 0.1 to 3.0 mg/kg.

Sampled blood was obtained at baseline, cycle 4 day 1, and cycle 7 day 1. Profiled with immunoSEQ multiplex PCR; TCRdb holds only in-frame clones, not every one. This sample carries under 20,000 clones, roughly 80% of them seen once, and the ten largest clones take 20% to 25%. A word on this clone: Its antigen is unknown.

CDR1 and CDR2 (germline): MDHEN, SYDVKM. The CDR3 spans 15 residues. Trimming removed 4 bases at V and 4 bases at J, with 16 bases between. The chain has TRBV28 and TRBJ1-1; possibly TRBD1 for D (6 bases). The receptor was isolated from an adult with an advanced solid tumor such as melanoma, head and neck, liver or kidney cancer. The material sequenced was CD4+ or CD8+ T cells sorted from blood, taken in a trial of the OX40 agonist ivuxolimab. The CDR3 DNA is TGTGCCAGCAGTTATTGGGGGCCTCGGGGCACTGAAGCTTTCTTT. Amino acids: CASSYWGPRGTEAFF.